This T cell receptor (beta chain) was identified in a study of tumor-infiltrating lymphocytes in oesophageal squamous cell carcinoma. Germline V gene sequence: CDR1 SGHDT, CDR2 YYEEEE. V dropped 0 bases and J dropped 1 base, with 5 bases sitting between them. The CDR3 length is 14 residues. MiXCR, applied by TCRdb to the PCR reads, yields one record per CDR3 protein. The table shows 13,000 to 15,000 distinct CDR3 sequences, with around 47% occurring only once. This rearrangement joins TRBV5-6 to TRBJ1-5; D uncertain. This TCR was recovered from a male donor with esophageal squamous cell carcinoma. Sequenced: blood. This CDR3 is CASSLALSNQPQHF. For the CDR3, the DNA is TGTGCCAGCAGCTTGGCCCTGAGCAATCAGCCCCAGCATTTT. The full variable domain, completed using reference TRBV5-6 and TRBJ1-5, is DAGVTQSPTHLIKTRGQQVTLRCSPKSGHDTVSWYQQALGQGPQFIFQYYEEEERQRGNFPDRFSGHQFPNYSSELNVNALLLGDSALYLCASSLALSNQPQHFGDGTRLSIL.